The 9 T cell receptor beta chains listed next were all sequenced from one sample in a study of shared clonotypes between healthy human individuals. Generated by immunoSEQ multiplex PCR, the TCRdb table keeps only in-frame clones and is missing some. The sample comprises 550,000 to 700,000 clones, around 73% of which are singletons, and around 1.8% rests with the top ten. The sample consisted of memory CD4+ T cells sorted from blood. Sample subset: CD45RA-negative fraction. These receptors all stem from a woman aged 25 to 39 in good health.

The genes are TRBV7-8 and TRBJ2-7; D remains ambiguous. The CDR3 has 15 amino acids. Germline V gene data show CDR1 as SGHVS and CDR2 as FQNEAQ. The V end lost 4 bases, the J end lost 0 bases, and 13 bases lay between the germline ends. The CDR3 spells CASSSPRQSSYEQYF. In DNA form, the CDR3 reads TGTGCCAGCAGCTCACCGCGGCAGAGCTCCTACGAGCAGTACTTC. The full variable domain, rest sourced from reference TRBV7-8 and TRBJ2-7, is GAGVSQSPRYKVAKRGQDVALRCDPISGHVSLFWYQQALGQGPEFLTYFQNEAQLDKSGLPSDRFFAERPEGSVSTLKIQRTQQEDSAVYLCASSSPRQSSYEQYFGPGTRLTVT.

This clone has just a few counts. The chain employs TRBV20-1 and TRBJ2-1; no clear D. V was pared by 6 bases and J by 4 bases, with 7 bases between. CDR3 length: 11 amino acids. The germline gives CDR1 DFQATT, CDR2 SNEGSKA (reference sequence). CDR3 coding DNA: TGCAGTGCCTACGGGTACAATGAGCAGTTCTTC. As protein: CSAYGYNEQFF.

This chain's CDR3 is CATSRARTGEGNTEAFF. CDR3 DNA sequence: TGTGCCACCAGCAGAGCTAGGACAGGGGAAGGGAACACTGAAGCTTTCTTT. V and J are TRBV15 and TRBJ1-1; 9 positions match TRBD1. CDR1 and CDR2 from the germline V gene are LNHNV and YYDKDF (reference sequence). With 1 base clipped from V and 1 base from J, the junction kept 7 bases outside the gene matches. CDR3 length: 17 amino acids.

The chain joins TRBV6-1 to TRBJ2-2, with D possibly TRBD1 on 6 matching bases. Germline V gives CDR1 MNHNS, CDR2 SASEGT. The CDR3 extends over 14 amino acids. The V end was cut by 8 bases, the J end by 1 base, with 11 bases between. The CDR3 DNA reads TGTGCCAGCGGGACGACAGGGAACACCGGGGAGCTGTTTTTT. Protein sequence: CASGTTGNTGELFF.

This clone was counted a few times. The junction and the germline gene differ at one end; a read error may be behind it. CDR3 DNA: TGCGCCAGCAGCTTGCCGACAGGGGCGTTGGGGATCTTC. It specifies CASSLPTGALGIF. V gene TRBV5-1 combines with J gene TRBJ2-1; TRBD1 agrees at 8 bases. The germline CDR1 and CDR2 sequences are SGHRS and YFSETQ. The CDR3 has 13 residues. Drawing the rest from reference TRBV5-1 and TRBJ2-1, the complete variable domain is KAGVTQTPRYLIKTRGQQVTLSCSPISGHRSVSWYQQTPGQGLQFLFEYFSETQRNKGNFPGRFSGRQFSNSRSEMNVSTLELGDSALYLCASSLPTGALGIFGPGTRLTVL.

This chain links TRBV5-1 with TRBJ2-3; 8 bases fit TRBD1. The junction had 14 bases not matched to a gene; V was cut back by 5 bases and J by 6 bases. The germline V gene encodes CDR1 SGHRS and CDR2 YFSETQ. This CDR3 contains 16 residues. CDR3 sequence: CASRQDQGAVSDTQYF. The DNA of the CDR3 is TGCGCCAGCAGGCAGGACCAGGGGGCCGTGTCCGATACGCAGTATTTT.

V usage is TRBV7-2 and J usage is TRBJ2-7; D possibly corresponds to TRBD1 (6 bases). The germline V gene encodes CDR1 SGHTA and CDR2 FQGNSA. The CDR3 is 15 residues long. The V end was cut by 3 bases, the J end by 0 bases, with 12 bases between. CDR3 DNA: TGTGCCAGCAGCTTCGCAGTGGACAGCTCCTACGAGCAGTACTTC. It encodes CASSFAVDSSYEQYF.

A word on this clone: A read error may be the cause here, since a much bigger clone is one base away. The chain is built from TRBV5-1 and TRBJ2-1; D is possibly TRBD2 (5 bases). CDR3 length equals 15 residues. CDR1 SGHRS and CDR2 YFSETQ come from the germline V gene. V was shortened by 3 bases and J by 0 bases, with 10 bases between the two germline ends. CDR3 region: CASSSSGSSYNEQFF. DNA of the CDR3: TGCGCCAGCAGCTCCAGCGGAAGCTCCTACAATGAGCAGTTCTTC.

CDR3: CASSIIWDGGNTGELFF. The DNA of the CDR3 is TGTGCCAGTAGTATAATTTGGGATGGAGGGAACACCGGGGAGCTGTTTTTT. The J gene is TRBJ2-2, the V gene TRBV19; tentatively, D is TRBD2 (5 bases). The V and J ends lost 2 bases and 1 base respectively, with 14 bases between them. CDR1 and CDR2 from the germline V gene are LNHDA and SQIVND (reference sequence). The CDR3 contains 17 residues. Full variable domain (outside the CDR3, taken from reference TRBV19 and TRBJ2-2): DGGITQSPKYLFRKEGQNVTLSCEQNLNHDAMYWYRQDPGQGLRLIYYSQIVNDFQKGDIAEGYSVSREKKESFPLTVTSAQKNPTAFYLCASSIIWDGGNTGELFFGEGSRLTVL.